One sample yielded the 6 T cell receptor beta chains listed below, sequenced in a study of T cell clonality in common variable immunodeficiency. TCRdb's copy holds only in-frame clones and misses some; the assay was immunoSEQ multiplex PCR. The data list some 20,000 clones, none observed once; approximately 2.6% falls to the top ten. The study, taken as a whole, reports: Reportedly, TCR beta sequences from common variable immunodeficiency showed fewer deletions and N-nucleotide insertions.

Antigens for these TCRs are unknown. Sequences were obtained from peripheral blood mononuclear cells. The receptors were sampled from a human donor with common variable immunodeficiency.

This clone was seen a few times. The read stops 3 residues short of the end of the CDR3; the missing end is completed from the germline J gene. The chain joins TRBV19 to TRBJ1-2; D remains ambiguous. Germline CDR1 reads LNHDA; CDR2 reads SQIVND (reference sequence). The CDR3 is 14 residues long. The ends were cut back, 0 bases at V and 0 bases at J, with 5 bases in the middle. The CDR3 bases that were read are TGTGCCAGTAGTATAGAAGCGGCTAACTATGGC. This codes for CASSIEAANYG. The CDR3, in full, reads CASSIEAANYGYTF.

As to this clone: The read ends 3 residues early relative to the CDR3; the germline J gene fills the gap. This chain uses TRBV18 with TRBJ1-1; 9 bases map to TRBD1. J lost 3 bases, V lost 5 bases, and 13 bases had no gene match. The CDR3 totals 17 residues. The germline V gene encodes CDR1 KGHSH and CDR2 LQKENI. The covered CDR3 bases are TGTGCCAGCTCAAGTCAGATCACAGGGGGCTCGGACACTGAA. Translated, it gives CASSSQITGGSDTE. The full CDR3 protein reads CASSSQITGGSDTEAFF.

Comment on this clone: The read falls 3 residues short of the CDR3 end, and the missing part is taken from the germline J gene. The chain joins TRBV19 to TRBJ1-1; D unresolved. Trimming removed 6 bases at V and 0 bases at J, with 8 bases between. This CDR3 has 13 amino acids. CDR1 is LNHDA and CDR2 is SQIVND in the germline V gene (reference sequence). CDR3 DNA, as far as it was read: TGTGCCAGTAGCCTAGTTTTGAACACTGAA. It codes for CASSLVLNTE. The complete CDR3 sequence is CASSLVLNTEAFF.

Of note for this clone: The read ends 3 residues early relative to the CDR3; the germline J gene fills the gap. The chain couples TRBV7-2 to TRBJ2-5; D perhaps matches TRBD2 (5 bases). The CDR3 extends over 14 amino acids. Germline V gene sequence: CDR1 SGHTA, CDR2 FQGNSA. V lost 5 bases to trimming and J lost 7 bases, with 17 bases between them. The CDR3 here is CASSPGSLWWTQYF. The CDR3 bases that were read are TGTGCCAGCAGCCCGGGGAGTCTATGGTGGACC.

Points on this clone: Read sequence stops 3 residues before the CDR3 end, and the germline J gene provides the missing end. V usage is TRBV19 and J usage is TRBJ1-5; tentatively, D is TRBD1 (6 bases). V lost 4 bases, J lost 0 bases, and 13 bases lay in between. The germline CDR1 and CDR2 sequences are LNHDA and SQIVND (reference sequence). This CDR3 is built from 16 residues. The covered CDR3 bases are TGTGCCAGTAGTAGGACAGCCCAGCCTAGCAATCAGCCC. As protein: CASSRTAQPSNQP. The entire CDR3 protein reads CASSRTAQPSNQPQHF. Full variable domain (missing parts from reference TRBV19 and TRBJ1-5): DGGITQSPKYLFRKEGQNVTLSCEQNLNHDAMYWYRQDPGQGLRLIYYSQIVNDFQKGDIAEGYSVSREKKESFPLTVTSAQKNPTAFYLCASSRTAQPSNQPQHFGDGTRLSIL.

This clone was detected a few times. The read stops 3 residues short of the end of the CDR3; the missing end is completed from the germline J gene. The chain couples TRBV18 to TRBJ1-1; D unresolved. The CDR3 is made up of 14 amino acids. Germline V gene sequence: CDR1 KGHSH, CDR2 LQKENI. The germline V and J ends were trimmed by 1 base and 0 bases, with 6 bases remaining between them. CDR3 amino acids: CASSPQDLNTEAFF. Partial CDR3 DNA: TGTGCCAGCTCACCACAGGACTTGAACACTGAA. Complete variable domain (other parts from reference TRBV18 and TRBJ1-1): NAGVMQNPRHLVRRRGQEARLRCSPMKGHSHVYWYRQLPEEGLKFMVYLQKENIIDESGMPKERFSAEFPKEGPSILRIQQVVRGDSAAYFCASSPQDLNTEAFFGQGTRLTVV.